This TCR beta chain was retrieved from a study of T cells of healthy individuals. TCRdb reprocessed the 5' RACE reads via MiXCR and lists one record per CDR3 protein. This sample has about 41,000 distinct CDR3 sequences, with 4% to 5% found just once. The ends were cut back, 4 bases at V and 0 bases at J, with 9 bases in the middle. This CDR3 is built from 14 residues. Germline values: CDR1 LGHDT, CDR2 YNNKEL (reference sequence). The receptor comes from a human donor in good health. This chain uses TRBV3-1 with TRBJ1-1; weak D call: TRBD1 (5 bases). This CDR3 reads CASSLGPLNTEAFF. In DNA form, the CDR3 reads TGTGCCAGCAGCCTGGGACCCCTGAACACTGAAGCTTTCTTT.